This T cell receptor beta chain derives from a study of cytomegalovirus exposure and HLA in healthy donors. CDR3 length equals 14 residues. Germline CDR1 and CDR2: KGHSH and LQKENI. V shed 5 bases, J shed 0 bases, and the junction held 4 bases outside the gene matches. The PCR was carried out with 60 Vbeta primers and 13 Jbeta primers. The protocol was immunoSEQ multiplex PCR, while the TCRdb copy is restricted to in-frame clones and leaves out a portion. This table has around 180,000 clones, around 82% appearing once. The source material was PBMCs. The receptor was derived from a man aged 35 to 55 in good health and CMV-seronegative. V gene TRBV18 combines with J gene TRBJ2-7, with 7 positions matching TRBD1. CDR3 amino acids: CASSSGQSSYEQYF. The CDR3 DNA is TGTGCCAGCTCATCGGGACAGAGCTCCTACGAGCAGTACTTC.